This T cell receptor beta chain was retrieved from a study of response to subunit inactivated influenza vaccine. Study conclusions and caveats: A suggestion made by the authors is that each seasonal influenza vaccination recruits few new T cells.

With regard to this clonotype: Antigen specificity is unknown.

TCRdb re-called the RT-PCR reads through MiXCR, storing one row per CDR3 protein. The sample consists of 500,000 to 650,000 distinct CDR3 sequences, around 8% of them appearing once. Germline V gene sequence: CDR1 SNHLY, CDR2 FYNNEI. After removal of 7 bases from V and 1 base from J, the junction contained 7 bases not matched to a gene. The CDR3 has 15 residues. V gene TRBV2 combines with J gene TRBJ1-1; 9 bases fit TRBD1. This TCR was recovered from a man aged 50 to 75 who received an inactivated influenza vaccine. Sequencing used PBMCs from blood, obtained less than 30 months after vaccination. Written as DNA, the CDR3 is TGTGCCAGCAAAGACAGGGGGGGCCGGAACACTGAAGCTTTCTTT. Translating it yields CASKDRGGRNTEAFF.